These 26 T cell receptor beta chains share one sample of origin, sequenced in a study of monozygotic twins with inflammatory bowel disease. TCRdb re-called the 5' RACE reads, yielding one record per CDR3 amino acid sequence without DNA. Recorded for this sample: fewer than 200,000 distinct CDR3 sequences. The sequenced material came from blood. The receptors stem from a human donor with ulcerative colitis or Crohn's disease, or a healthy co-twin of an affected twin (not recorded which).

This sequence joins TRBV12-3 or TRBV12-4 and TRBJ2-2. The CDR3 contains 12 residues. The CDR3 sequence: CASSHEAGELFF.

Here the CDR3 reads CASSLQYSFSYNSPLHF. The V and J genes are TRBV4-1 and TRBJ1-6. The CDR3 extends over 17 amino acids. Germline CDR1 and CDR2: MGHRA and YSYEKL.

This chain connects TRBV15 to TRBJ2-1; absent DNA, TCRdb's TRBD2 call cannot be checked. This CDR3 has 14 residues. The V gene's germline CDR1 is LNHNV and CDR2 YYDKDF (reference sequence). The chain's CDR3 is CATSRESGRNEQFF.

This sequence joins TRBV6-2 or TRBV6-3 and TRBJ2-7; TCRdb selects TRBD1, and the lack of DNA leaves this call unchecked. Germline V gene lookup returns CDR1 MNHEY and CDR2 SVGEGT. The CDR3 spans 13 residues. The CDR3 sequence: CASSFSTGVEQYF.

The J gene is TRBJ2-5, the V gene TRBV5-1. CDR1 is SGHRS, CDR2 YFSETQ, per germline. The CDR3 is 15 residues long. CDR3 region: CASSLASRPQETQYF.

The rearrangement uses TRBV6-5 and TRBJ1-2; no DNA is available, so the TRBD1 call from TCRdb remains unchecked. CDR1 and CDR2 from the germline V gene are MNHEY and SVGAGI. The CDR3 extends over 18 amino acids. This CDR3 is CASSSRNRGLLFNYGYTF.

The chain uses TRBV28 and TRBJ1-5; without DNA, the TCRdb call of TRBD1 cannot be checked. CDR3 length: 13 residues. Germline CDR1 MDHEN, CDR2 SYDVKM. CDR3 protein: CASSSGTAQPQHF.

The chain couples TRBV5-1 to TRBJ2-2. Per germline, CDR1 SGHRS and CDR2 YFSETQ. The CDR3 totals 15 residues. CDR3 region: CASSLDSANTGELFF.

The chain uses TRBV7-9 and TRBJ2-5. CDR3 length: 11 amino acids. Germline V gene data show CDR1 as SEHNR and CDR2 as FQNEAQ (reference sequence). Here the CDR3 reads CASMVGKTQYF.

This chain connects TRBV19 to TRBJ2-1; TCRdb's assignment of TRBD1 cannot be checked, as there is no DNA. In germline, CDR1 is LNHDA, CDR2 SQIVND (reference sequence). CDR3 length equals 16 residues. The CDR3 loop is CASSIARTGGPNEQFF.

This rearrangement joins TRBV5-1 to TRBJ1-1. Germline V CDR1 and CDR2: SGHRS, YFSETQ. The length of the CDR3 is 14 residues. The CDR3 loop is CASSLIGENTEAFF.

The V gene is TRBV10-3, the J gene TRBJ2-2; TCRdb names TRBD1, which stays unverified in the absence of DNA. CDR3 length: 15 residues. Germline V gene lookup returns CDR1 ENHRY and CDR2 SYGVKD. The CDR3 spells CATVRGGAGTGELFF.

J is TRBJ2-2 and V is TRBV6-4; TCRdb returns TRBD1, unconfirmable since there is no DNA. CDR1 MRHNA and CDR2 SNTAGT come from the germline V gene. This CDR3 comprises 15 residues. The CDR3 loop is CASSREPVNTGELFF.

The CDR3 is CASSLAETSYEQYF. This rearrangement joins TRBV5-1 to TRBJ2-7. There are 14 residues in the CDR3. CDR1 is SGHRS, CDR2 YFSETQ, per germline.

The rearrangement links TRBV2 to TRBJ2-7; there is no DNA to check the TCRdb D call of TRBD1. CDR1 is SNHLY, CDR2 FYNNEI, per germline. This CDR3 region has 14 residues. This CDR3 reads CASSRDRGGDEQYF.

The chain links TRBV29-1 to TRBJ2-3; TCRdb names TRBD2, which stays unverified in the absence of DNA. Germline lookup yields CDR1 SQVTM and CDR2 ANQGSEA. This CDR3 region has 13 residues. CDR3 sequence reads: CSVARALTDTQYF.

The CDR3 loop is CATSDYKWDSSYNEQFF. The chain is built from TRBV24-1 and TRBJ2-1; the D gene TCRdb calls, TRBD1, cannot be checked with no DNA. Looked up from germline, CDR1 is KGHDR and CDR2 is SFDVKD. The CDR3 extends over 17 amino acids.

The chain has TRBV5-1 and TRBJ2-1; no DNA is available, so the TRBD1 call from TCRdb remains unchecked. Germline V gene lookup returns CDR1 SGHRS and CDR2 YFSETQ. CDR3 length: 15 residues. The CDR3 region is CASSSYSGPSDEQFF.

The chain employs TRBV24-1 and TRBJ2-7; TCRdb picks TRBD2, but there is no DNA to check that call. CDR1 is KGHDR and CDR2 is SFDVKD in the germline V gene. The CDR3 covers 15 residues. CDR3 protein: CATSDPSGSPREQYF.

The chain combines TRBV4-3 with TRBJ2-1; lacking DNA, the TRBD1 call made by TCRdb goes unchecked. CDR3 length: 15 residues. Germline CDR1 and CDR2: LGHNA and YSLEER. CDR3: CASSQRGSSYNEQFF.

The chain uses TRBV12-3 or TRBV12-4 and TRBJ2-7; TCRdb lists TRBD2, though no DNA is available to test this call. The CDR3 runs to 17 residues. This CDR3 reads CASSFGSGRLRGGEQYF.

The chain links TRBV12-3 or TRBV12-4 to TRBJ1-1. The CDR3 is made up of 13 amino acids. The CDR3: CASSLVSGTEAFF.

The chain recombines TRBV9 with TRBJ2-6; without DNA, the TCRdb call of TRBD2 cannot be checked. This CDR3 has 17 residues. CDR1 and CDR2 from the germline V gene are SGDLS and YYNGEE. The CDR3 here is CPSSVDRAFSGANVLTF. Full variable domain (outside the CDR3, taken from reference TRBV9 and TRBJ2-6): DSGVTQTPKHLITATGQRVTLRCSPRSGDLSVYWYQQSLDQGLQFLIQYYNGEERAKGNILERFSAQQFPDLHSELNLSSLELGDSALYFCPSSVDRAFSGANVLTFGAGSRLTVL.

The chain carries TRBV20-1 and TRBJ1-5. CDR3 size: 12 residues. Per germline, CDR1 DFQATT and CDR2 SNEGSKA (reference sequence). The CDR3 sequence is CSARGGDQPQHF.

The gene calls are TRBV29-1 and TRBJ2-2; TCRdb picks TRBD1, but there is no DNA to check that call. Germline CDR1 SQVTM, CDR2 ANQGSEA. The CDR3 is made up of 15 amino acids. CDR3: CSVVYHRGIAGELFF.

The chain couples TRBV6-6 to TRBJ1-1; with no DNA, the TCRdb D assignment of TRBD1 cannot be verified. In germline, CDR1 is MNHNY, CDR2 SVGAGI (reference sequence). CDR3 length: 14 residues. CDR3 sequence reads: CASSYEGDSTEAFF.